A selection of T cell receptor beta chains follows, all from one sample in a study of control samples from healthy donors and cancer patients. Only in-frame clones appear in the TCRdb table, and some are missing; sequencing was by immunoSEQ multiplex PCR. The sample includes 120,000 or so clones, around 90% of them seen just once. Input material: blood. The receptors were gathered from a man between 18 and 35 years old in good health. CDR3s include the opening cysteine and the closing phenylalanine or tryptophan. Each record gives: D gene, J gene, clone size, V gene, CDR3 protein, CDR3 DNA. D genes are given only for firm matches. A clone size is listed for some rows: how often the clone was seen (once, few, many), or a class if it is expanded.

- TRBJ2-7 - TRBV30 CAWDTGSGYEQYF TGTGCCTGGGACACTGGCTCTGGTTACGAGCAGTACTTC
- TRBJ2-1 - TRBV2 CASGDYNEQFF TGTGCCAGCGGGGACTACAATGAGCAGTTCTTC
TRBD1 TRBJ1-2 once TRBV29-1 CSVAETGRDYGYTF TGCAGCGTTGCTGAGACAGGGAGAGATTATGGCTACACCTTC
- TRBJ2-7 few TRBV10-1 CASSEITDGEQYF TGCGCCAGCAGTGAGATCACCGACGGCGAGCAGTACTTC
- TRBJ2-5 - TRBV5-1 CASSPAGPGETQYF TGCGCCAGCAGCCCAGCAGGGCCTGGGGAGACCCAGTACTTC
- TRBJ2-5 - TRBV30 CAGGQKETQYF TGTGCCGGTGGACAGAAAGAGACCCAGTACTTC
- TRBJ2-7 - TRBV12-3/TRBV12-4 CASSPGSYEQYF TGTGCCAGCAGCCCGGGCAGCTACGAGCAGTACTTC
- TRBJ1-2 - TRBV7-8 CASSPLPNYGYTF TGTGCCAGCAGCCCCCTGCCTAACTATGGCTACACCTTC
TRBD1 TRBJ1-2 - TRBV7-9 CASSFQGGSGYTF TGTGCCAGCAGCTTCCAGGGGGGAAGTGGCTACACCTTC
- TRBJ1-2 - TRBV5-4 CASSLPGRTNYGYTF TGTGCCAGCAGCCTTCCGGGTAGGACTAACTATGGCTACACCTTC
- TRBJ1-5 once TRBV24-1 CATSPAGYNQPQHF TGTGCCACCTCTCCCGCCGGTTACAATCAGCCCCAGCATTTT
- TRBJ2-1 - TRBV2 CASRGRLANEQFF TGTGCCAGCAGGGGCAGGTTAGCCAATGAGCAGTTCTTC
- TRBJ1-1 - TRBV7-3 CASSPTSAGTEAFF TGTGCCAGCAGCCCGACGTCGGCGGGCACTGAAGCTTTCTTT
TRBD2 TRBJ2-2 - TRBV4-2 CASSQTGTSGGKTGELFF TGTGCCAGCAGCCAGACTGGGACTAGCGGGGGGAAGACCGGGGAGCTGTTTTTT
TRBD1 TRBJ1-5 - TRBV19 CASSTGGPNQPQHF TGTGCCAGTAGTACAGGGGGCCCCAATCAGCCCCAGCATTTT
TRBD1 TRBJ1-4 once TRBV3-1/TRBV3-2 CASSHQQGVIEKLFF TGTGCCAGCAGCCACCAACAGGGGGTGATTGAAAAACTGTTTTTT
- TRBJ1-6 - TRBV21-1 CASSKWLRVSVKSPLHF TGTGCCAGCAGCAAATGGTTGCGGGTTTCGGTGAAATCACCCCTCCACTTT
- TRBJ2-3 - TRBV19 CASSISTGLSTDTQYF TGTGCCAGTAGTATATCGACGGGGCTTAGCACAGATACGCAGTATTTT
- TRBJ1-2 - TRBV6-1 CASSEDTGYGYTF TGTGCCAGCAGTGAAGATACAGGTTATGGCTACACCTTC
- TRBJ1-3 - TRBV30 CAWMMLSSGNTIYF TGTGCCTGGATGATGCTGAGCTCTGGAAACACCATATATTTT
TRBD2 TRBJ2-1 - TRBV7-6 CASSQRGPSSYNEQFF TGTGCCAGCAGCCAGCGGGGGCCTAGCTCCTACAATGAGCAGTTCTTC
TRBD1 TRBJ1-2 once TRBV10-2 CASSVGQGGGYTF TGCGCCAGCAGTGTCGGACAGGGAGGAGGCTACACCTTC
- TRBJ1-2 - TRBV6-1 CASSEGGGPGRNTF TGTGCCAGCAGTGAAGGTGGGGGCCCGGGTAGGAACACCTTC
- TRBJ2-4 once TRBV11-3 CASSLRRGNIQYF TGTGCCAGCAGCTTAAGACGGGGAAACATTCAGTACTTC
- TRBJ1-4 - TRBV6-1 CASSDDIFSSGYEKLFF TGTGCCAGCAGTGACGACATCTTTAGCTCCGGGTATGAAAAACTGTTTTTT
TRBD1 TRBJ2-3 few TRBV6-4 CASSDKAGGSDTQYF TGTGCCAGCAGTGACAAGGCAGGGGGATCAGATACGCAGTATTTT
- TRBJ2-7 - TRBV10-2 CASSESSGSYEQYF TGCGCCAGCAGTGAAAGCTCGGGTTCCTACGAGCAGTACTTC
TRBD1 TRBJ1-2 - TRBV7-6 CASSLDDGQDNYGYTF TGTGCCAGCAGCTTAGACGACGGACAGGATAACTATGGCTACACCTTC
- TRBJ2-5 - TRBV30 CAWSVTEGPETQYF TGTGCCTGGAGTGTAACGGAGGGGCCGGAGACCCAGTACTTC
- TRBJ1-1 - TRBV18 CASLTSGSPEAFF TGTGCCAGCCTCACCAGTGGGAGTCCTGAAGCTTTCTTT
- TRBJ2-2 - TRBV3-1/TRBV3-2 CASSQFVTGELFF TGTGCCAGCAGCCAATTTGTTACCGGGGAGCTGTTTTTT
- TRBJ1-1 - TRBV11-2 CASSLGGGPEAFF TGTGCCAGCAGCTTAGGTGGTGGGCCTGAAGCTTTCTTT
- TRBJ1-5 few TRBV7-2 CASSLARFRDDNQPQHF TGTGCCAGCAGCTTAGCGAGGTTCAGAGATGACAATCAGCCCCAGCATTTT
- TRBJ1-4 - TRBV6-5 CASLTNEKLFF TGTGCCAGCTTGACCAATGAAAAACTGTTTTTT
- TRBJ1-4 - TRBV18 CASSPARGEKLFF TGTGCCAGCTCACCGGCGCGGGGTGAAAAACTGTTTTTT
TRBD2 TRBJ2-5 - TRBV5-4 CASSGRGFQETQYF TGTGCCAGCAGCGGGCGGGGGTTCCAAGAGACCCAGTACTTC
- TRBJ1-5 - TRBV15 CATSRDKGSNQPQHF TGTGCCACCAGCAGAGATAAAGGTAGCAATCAGCCCCAGCATTTT
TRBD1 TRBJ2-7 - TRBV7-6 CASSLVGQGFHEQYF TGTGCCAGCAGCTTAGTTGGACAGGGGTTTCACGAGCAGTACTTC
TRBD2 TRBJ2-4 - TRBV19 CASMADSGGVAKNIQYF TGTGCCAGTATGGCGGATAGCGGGGGGGTAGCCAAAAACATTCAGTACTTC
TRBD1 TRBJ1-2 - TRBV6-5 CASSSQLQGADYGYTF TGTGCCAGCAGTTCCCAGCTACAGGGGGCTGACTATGGCTACACCTTC
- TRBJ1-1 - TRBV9 CASSVESRATEAFF TGTGCCAGCAGCGTAGAAAGCAGGGCCACTGAAGCTTTCTTT
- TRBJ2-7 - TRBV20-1 CSAGSGYEQYF TGCAGTGCAGGGAGCGGCTACGAGCAGTACTTC
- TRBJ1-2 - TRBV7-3 CASSLRASGNGYTF TGTGCCAGCAGCTTAAGGGCTTCGGGGAATGGCTACACCTTC
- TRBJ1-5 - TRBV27 CASSPNNSNQPQHF TGTGCCAGCAGTCCCAATAATAGCAATCAGCCCCAGCATTTT
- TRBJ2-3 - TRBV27 CASSARDGDTQYF TGTGCCAGCAGTGCACGGGATGGGGATACGCAGTATTTT
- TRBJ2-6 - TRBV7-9 CASSPYSASGANVLTF TGTGCCAGCAGCCCCTATTCGGCATCTGGGGCCAACGTCCTGACTTTC
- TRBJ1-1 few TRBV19 CASSPYGVKGVAFF TGTGCCAGTAGTCCCTATGGAGTAAAGGGAGTTGCTTTCTTT
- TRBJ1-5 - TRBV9 CASSVGWVNQPQHF TGTGCCAGCAGCGTCGGTTGGGTGAATCAGCCCCAGCATTTT
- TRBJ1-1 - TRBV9 CASSVRAGTAGNTEAFF TGTGCCAGCAGCGTAAGAGCAGGGACCGCCGGGAACACTGAAGCTTTCTTT